The present T cell receptor beta chain was sequenced within a study of CD8+ T cells in alopecia areata. Study context: Tofacitinib continued for 6 to 18 months and was then withheld for 6 months.

General study findings and limits: Clonality in lesional scalp, especially alopecia totalis/universalis, exceeded that of normal scalp.

RNA extraction and reverse transcription yielded cDNA as sequencing template. The assay was immunoSEQ multiplex PCR, and TCRdb's table has in-frame clones only and misses some. The sample lists some 190,000 clones; 45% to 60% were seen once. Treatment here: oral pan-JAK inhibitor, 5-10 mg twice daily. As for this clone: The target antigen is unknown.

The CDR3 is made up of 14 amino acids. V lost 4 bases to trimming and J lost 2 bases; unmatched junction nucleotides: 7. Germline CDR1 is GTSNPN and CDR2 is SVGIG (reference sequence). The sequenced sample was CD8+ T cells sorted from blood, obtained at roughly week 53, from a patient treated with tofacitinib. The chain has TRBV30 and TRBJ1-2; 7 bases fit TRBD1. This receptor was identified in a human donor with alopecia areata. The CDR3 spells CAWIPPQGNYGYTF. CDR3 in DNA: TGTGCCTGGATACCCCCACAGGGGAACTATGGCTACACCTTC. The full variable domain, completed using reference TRBV30 and TRBJ1-2, is SQTIHQWPATLVQPVGSPLSLECTVEGTSNPNLYWYRQAAGRGLQLLFYSVGIGQISSEVPQNLSASRPQDRQFILSSKKLLLSDSGFYLCAWIPPQGNYGYTFGSGTRLTVV.